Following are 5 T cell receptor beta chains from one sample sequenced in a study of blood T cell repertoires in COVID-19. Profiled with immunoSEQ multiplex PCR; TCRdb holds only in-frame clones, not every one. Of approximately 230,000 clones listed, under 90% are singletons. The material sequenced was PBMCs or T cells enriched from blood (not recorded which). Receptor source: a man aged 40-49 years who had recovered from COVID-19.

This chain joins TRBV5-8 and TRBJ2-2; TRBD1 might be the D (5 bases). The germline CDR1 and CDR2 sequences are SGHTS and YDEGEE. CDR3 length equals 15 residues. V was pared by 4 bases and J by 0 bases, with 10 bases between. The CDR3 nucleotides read TGTGCCAGCAGCCTTGACAGAGCGAACACCGGGGAGCTGTTTTTT. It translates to CASSLDRANTGELFF.

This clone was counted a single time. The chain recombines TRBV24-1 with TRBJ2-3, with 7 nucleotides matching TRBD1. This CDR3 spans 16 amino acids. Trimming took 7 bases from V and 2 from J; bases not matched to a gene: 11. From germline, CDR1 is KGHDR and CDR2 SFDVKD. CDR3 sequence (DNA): TGTGCCACCAGCTCAGCCGGACAGGTAAACACAGATACGCAGTATTTT. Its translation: CATSSAGQVNTDTQYF.

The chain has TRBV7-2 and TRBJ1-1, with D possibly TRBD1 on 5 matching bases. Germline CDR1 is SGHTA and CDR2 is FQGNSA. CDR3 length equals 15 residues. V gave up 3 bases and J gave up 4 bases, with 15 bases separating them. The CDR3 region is CASSFLLGQGTEAFF. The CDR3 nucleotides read TGTGCCAGCAGCTTTCTTCTGGGGCAAGGCACTGAAGCTTTCTTT.

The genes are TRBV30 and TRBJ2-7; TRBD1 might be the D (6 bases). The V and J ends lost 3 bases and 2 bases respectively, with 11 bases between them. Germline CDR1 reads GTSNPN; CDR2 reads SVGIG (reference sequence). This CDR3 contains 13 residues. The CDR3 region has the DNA TGTGCCTGGAGCACCGGGACACCCTACGAGCAGTACTTC. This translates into CAWSTGTPYEQYF.

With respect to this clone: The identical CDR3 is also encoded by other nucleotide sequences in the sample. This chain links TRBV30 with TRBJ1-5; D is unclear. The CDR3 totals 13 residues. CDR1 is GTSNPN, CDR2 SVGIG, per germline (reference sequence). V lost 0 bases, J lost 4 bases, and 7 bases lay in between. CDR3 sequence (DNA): TGTGCCTGGAGTGTTCAGGTGAATCAGCCCCAGCATTTT. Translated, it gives CAWSVQVNQPQHF.